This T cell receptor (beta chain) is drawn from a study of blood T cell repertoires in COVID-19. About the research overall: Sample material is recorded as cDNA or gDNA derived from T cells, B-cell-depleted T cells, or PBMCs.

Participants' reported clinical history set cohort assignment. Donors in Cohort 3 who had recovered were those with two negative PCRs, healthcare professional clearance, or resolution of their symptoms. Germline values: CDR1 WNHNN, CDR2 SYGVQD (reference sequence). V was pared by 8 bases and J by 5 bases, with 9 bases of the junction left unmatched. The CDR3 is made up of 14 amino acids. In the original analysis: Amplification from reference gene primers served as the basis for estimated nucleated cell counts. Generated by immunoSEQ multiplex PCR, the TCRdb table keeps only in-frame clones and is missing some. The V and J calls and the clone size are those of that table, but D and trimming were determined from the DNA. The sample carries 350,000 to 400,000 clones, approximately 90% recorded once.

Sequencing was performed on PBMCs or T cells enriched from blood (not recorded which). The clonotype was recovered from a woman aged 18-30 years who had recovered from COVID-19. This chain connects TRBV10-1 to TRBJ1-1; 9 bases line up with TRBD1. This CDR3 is CASGRDREGTEAFF. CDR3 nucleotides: TGCGCCAGCGGAAGGGACAGGGAGGGTACTGAAGCTTTCTTT.